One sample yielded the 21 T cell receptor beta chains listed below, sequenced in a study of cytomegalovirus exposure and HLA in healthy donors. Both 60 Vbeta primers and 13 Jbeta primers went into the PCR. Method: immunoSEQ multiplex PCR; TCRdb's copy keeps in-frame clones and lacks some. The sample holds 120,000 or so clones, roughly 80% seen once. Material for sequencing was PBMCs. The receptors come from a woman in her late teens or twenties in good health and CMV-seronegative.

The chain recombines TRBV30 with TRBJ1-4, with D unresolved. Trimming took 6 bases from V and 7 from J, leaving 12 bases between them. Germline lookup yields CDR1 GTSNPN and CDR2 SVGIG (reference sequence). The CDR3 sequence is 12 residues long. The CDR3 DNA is TGTGCCTGCCCCCCGGGTAGTGAAAAACTGTTTTTT. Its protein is CACPPGSEKLFF.

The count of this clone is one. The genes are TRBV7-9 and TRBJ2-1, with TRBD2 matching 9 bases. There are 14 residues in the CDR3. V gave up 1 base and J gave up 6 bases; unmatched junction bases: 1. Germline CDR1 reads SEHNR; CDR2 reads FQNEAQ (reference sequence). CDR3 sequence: CASSLGGLANEQFF. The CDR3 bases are TGTGCCAGCAGCTTAGGGGGACTAGCCAATGAGCAGTTCTTC.

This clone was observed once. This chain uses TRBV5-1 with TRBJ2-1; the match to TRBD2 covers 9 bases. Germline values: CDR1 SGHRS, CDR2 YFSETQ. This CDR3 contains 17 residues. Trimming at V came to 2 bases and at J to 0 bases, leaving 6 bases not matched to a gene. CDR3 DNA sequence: TGCGCCAGCAGCTTCGGGGCTAGCGGGGTCTCCTACAATGAGCAGTTCTTC. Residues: CASSFGASGVSYNEQFF.

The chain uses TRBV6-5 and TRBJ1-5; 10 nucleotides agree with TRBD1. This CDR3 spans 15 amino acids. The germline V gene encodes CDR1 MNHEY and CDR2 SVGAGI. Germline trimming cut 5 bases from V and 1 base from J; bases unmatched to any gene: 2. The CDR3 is CASSRQGASNQPQHF. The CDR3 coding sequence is TGTGCCAGCAGTCGACAGGGGGCGAGCAATCAGCCCCAGCATTTT.

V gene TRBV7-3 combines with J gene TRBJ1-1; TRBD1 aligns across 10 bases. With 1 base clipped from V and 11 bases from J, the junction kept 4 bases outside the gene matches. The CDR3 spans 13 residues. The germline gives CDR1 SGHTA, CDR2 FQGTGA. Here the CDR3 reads CASSLRQGAPAFF. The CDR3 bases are TGTGCCAGCAGCTTAAGACAGGGGGCGCCTGCTTTCTTT.

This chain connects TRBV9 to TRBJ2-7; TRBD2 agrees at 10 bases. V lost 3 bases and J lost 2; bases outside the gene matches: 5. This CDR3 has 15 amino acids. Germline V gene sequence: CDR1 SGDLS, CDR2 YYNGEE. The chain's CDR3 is CASSGGTSDPYEQYF. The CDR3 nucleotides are TGTGCCAGCAGCGGGGGGACTAGCGACCCCTACGAGCAGTACTTC.

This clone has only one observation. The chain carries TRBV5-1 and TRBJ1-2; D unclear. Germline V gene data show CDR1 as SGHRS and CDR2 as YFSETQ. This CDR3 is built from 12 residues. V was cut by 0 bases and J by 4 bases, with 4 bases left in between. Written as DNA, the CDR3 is TGCGCCAGCAGCTTGGGCGTCTATGGCTACACCTTC. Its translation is CASSLGVYGYTF.

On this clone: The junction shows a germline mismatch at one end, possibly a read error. In DNA, the CDR3 is TGTGCCAGCAGCCCAGGGGGGCATAGTCTATGGCTCTTC. Translating gives CASSPGGHSLWLF. V usage is TRBV7-9 and J usage is TRBJ1-2; 7 nucleotides align to TRBD1. Germline CDR1 SEHNR, CDR2 FQNEAQ (reference sequence). This CDR3 region has 13 residues.

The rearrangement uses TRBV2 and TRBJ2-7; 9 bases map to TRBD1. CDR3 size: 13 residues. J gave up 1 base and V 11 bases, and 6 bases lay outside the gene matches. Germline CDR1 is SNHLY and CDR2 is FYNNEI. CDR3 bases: TGTGCCGGAACAGGGGGCTCTTCCTACGAGCAGTACTTC. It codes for CAGTGGSSYEQYF.

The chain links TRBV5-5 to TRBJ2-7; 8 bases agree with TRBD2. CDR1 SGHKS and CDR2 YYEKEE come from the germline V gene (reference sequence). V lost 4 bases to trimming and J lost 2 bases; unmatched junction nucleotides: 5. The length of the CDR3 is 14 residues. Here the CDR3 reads CASSATSATYEQYF. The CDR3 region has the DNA TGTGCCAGCAGCGCGACTAGCGCGACCTACGAGCAGTACTTC.

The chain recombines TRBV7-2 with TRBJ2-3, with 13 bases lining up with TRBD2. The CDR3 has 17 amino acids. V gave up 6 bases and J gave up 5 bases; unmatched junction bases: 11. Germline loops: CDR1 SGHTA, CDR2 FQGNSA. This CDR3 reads CASSRRGLAGVRDTQYF. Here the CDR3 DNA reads TGTGCCAGCAGTCGCCGAGGACTAGCGGGAGTTAGAGATACGCAGTATTTT.

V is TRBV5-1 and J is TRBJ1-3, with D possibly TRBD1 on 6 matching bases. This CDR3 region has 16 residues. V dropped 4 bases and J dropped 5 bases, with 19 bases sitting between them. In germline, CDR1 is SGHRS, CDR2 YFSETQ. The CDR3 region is CASSGGPGGRRNTIYF. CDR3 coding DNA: TGCGCCAGCAGCGGGGGCCCGGGGGGCCGGAGAAACACCATATATTTT.

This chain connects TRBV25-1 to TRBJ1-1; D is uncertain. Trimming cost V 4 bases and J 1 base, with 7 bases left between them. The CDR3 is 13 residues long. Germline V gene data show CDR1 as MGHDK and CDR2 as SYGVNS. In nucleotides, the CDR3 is TGTGCCAGCAGTGCCCCAGAGAACACTGAAGCTTTCTTT. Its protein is CASSAPENTEAFF.

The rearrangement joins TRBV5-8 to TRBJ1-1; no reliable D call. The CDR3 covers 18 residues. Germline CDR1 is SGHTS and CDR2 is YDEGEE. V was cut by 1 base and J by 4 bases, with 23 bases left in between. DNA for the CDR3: TGTGCCAGCAGCTTGAAGTCGAGGAACCCGGGGTTTAGCACTGAAGCTTTCTTT. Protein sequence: CASSLKSRNPGFSTEAFF.

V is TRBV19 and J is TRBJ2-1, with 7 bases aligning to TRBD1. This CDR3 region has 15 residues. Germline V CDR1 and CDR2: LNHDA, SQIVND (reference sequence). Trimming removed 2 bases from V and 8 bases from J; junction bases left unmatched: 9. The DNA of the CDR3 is TGTGCCAGTAGTATAAAGGGGGCAGGAACCGATGAGCAGTTCTTC. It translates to CASSIKGAGTDEQFF.

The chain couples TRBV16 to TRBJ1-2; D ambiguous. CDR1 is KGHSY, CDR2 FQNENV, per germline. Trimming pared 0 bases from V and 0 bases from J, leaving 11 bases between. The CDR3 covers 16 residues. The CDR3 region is CASSQSIPSANYGYTF. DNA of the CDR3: TGTGCCAGCAGCCAATCAATTCCGTCCGCTAACTATGGCTACACCTTC.

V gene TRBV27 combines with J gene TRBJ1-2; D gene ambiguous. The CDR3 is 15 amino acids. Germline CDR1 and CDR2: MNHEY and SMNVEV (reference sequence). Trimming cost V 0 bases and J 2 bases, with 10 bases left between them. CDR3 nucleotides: TGTGCCAGCAGTTTATCGTCAGGACTAAACTATGGCTACACCTTC. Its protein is CASSLSSGLNYGYTF.

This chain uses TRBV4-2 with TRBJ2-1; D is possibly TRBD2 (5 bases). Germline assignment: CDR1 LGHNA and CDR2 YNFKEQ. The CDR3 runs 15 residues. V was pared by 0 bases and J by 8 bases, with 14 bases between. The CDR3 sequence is CASSQDEGVVDEQFF. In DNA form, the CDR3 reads TGTGCCAGCAGCCAAGACGAGGGAGTTGTGGATGAGCAGTTCTTC.

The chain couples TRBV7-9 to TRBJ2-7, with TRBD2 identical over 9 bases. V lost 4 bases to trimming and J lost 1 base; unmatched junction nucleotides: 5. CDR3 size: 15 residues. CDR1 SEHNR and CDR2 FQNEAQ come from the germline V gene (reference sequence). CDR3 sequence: CASSWGLAGSYEQYF. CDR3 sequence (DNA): TGTGCCAGCAGCTGGGGCCTAGCGGGGTCCTACGAGCAGTACTTC. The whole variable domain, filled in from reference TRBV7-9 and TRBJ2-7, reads DTGVSQNPRHKITKRGQNVTFRCDPISEHNRLYWYRQTLGQGPEFLTYFQNEAQLEKSRLLSDRFSAERPKGSFSTLEIQRTEQGDSAMYLCASSWGLAGSYEQYFGPGTRLTVT.

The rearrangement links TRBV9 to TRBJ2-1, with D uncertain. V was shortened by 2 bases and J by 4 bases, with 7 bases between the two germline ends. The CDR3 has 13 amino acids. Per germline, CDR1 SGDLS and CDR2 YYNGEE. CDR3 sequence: CASSVSAYNEQFF. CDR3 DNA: TGTGCCAGCAGCGTCTCAGCGTACAATGAGCAGTTCTTC.

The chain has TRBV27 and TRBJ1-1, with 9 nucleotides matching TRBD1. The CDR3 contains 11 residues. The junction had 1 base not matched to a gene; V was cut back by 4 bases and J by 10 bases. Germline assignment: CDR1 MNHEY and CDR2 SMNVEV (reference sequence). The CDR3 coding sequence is TGTGCCAGCAGTTCGACAGGGGGAGCTTTCTTT. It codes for CASSSTGGAFF.